The rows below give T cell receptor beta chains drawn from one sample of a study of T cell responses to AZD1222 COVID-19 vaccine. Libraries were prepared by immunoSEQ multiplex PCR; TCRdb keeps only in-frame clonotypes and omits some of them. The table records some 150,000 clones, 90% of them present only once. The sequencing used peripheral blood, collected on day 0 of AZD1222 vaccination. Every receptor here comes from an adult in good health. CDR3s include the opening cysteine and the closing phenylalanine or tryptophan. The order of the fields is clone size, D gene, J gene, V gene, CDR3 DNA, CDR3 protein. A D gene is named only where the DNA matches it firmly. The listing skips clone size in some rows; elsewhere it reads once, few, many or a size class.

abundance: .
d_gene: TRBD2
j_gene: TRBJ2-1
v_gene: TRBV7-8
CDR3nt: TGTGCCAGCAGCTTAGGGTGGAGCGGGAGTCGAGGGGAGCAGTTCTTC
CDR3aa: CASSLGWSGSRGEQFF

abundance: .
d_gene: .
j_gene: TRBJ2-7
v_gene: TRBV27
CDR3nt: TGTGCCAGCAGTCCCCGACTGGGGGGATACGAGCAGTACTTC
CDR3aa: CASSPRLGGYEQYF

abundance: once
d_gene: TRBD1
j_gene: TRBJ1-2
v_gene: TRBV7-2
CDR3nt: TGTGCCAGCAGCATCCCGGGACAGTATAACTATGGCTACACCTTC
CDR3aa: CASSIPGQYNYGYTF

abundance: .
d_gene: .
j_gene: TRBJ2-1
v_gene: TRBV7-8
CDR3nt: TGTGCCAGCAGATCTATCAATGAGCAGTTCTTC
CDR3aa: CASRSINEQFF

abundance: .
d_gene: .
j_gene: TRBJ2-6
v_gene: TRBV18
CDR3nt: TGTGCCAGCTCACCACCGTGGGGGTCTGGGGCCAACGTCCTGACTTTC
CDR3aa: CASSPPWGSGANVLTF

abundance: .
d_gene: .
j_gene: TRBJ2-2
v_gene: TRBV7-8
CDR3nt: TGTGCCAGCAGCACCTCTTCGAACACCGGGGAGCTGTTTTTT
CDR3aa: CASSTSSNTGELFF

abundance: .
d_gene: .
j_gene: TRBJ1-1
v_gene: TRBV6-2/TRBV6-3
CDR3nt: TGTGCCAGCAGTTACGGGGGCTCTGAAGCTTTCTTT
CDR3aa: CASSYGGSEAFF

abundance: .
d_gene: .
j_gene: TRBJ2-6
v_gene: TRBV4-1
CDR3nt: TGCGCCAGCAGAGGAGAGGGATCTGGGGCCAACGTCCTGACTTTC
CDR3aa: CASRGEGSGANVLTF

abundance: .
d_gene: .
j_gene: TRBJ2-7
v_gene: TRBV20-1
CDR3nt: TGCAGTGCTAGGGTGGATAACGAGCAGTACTTC
CDR3aa: CSARVDNEQYF

abundance: .
d_gene: TRBD2
j_gene: TRBJ2-1
v_gene: TRBV14
CDR3nt: TGTGCCAGCAGCCAAAAGATGTCTAGGGGCCTAGCGGGAGTGGGGAACAATGAGCAGTTCTTC
CDR3aa: CASSQKMSRGLAGVGNNEQFF

abundance: .
d_gene: .
j_gene: TRBJ1-3
v_gene: TRBV28
CDR3nt: TGTGCCAGCTTTAGACCCGGGGGTGCTGGAAACACCATATATTTT
CDR3aa: CASFRPGGAGNTIYF

abundance: few
d_gene: .
j_gene: TRBJ2-7
v_gene: TRBV4-2
CDR3nt: TGTGCCAGCAGCCAGATTAGCGGACAAGTGGGGGAGCAGTACTTC
CDR3aa: CASSQISGQVGEQYF

abundance: .
d_gene: TRBD2
j_gene: TRBJ2-3
v_gene: TRBV24-1
CDR3nt: TGTGCCACCAGAAAAAAGGGTCCGGGGACTAGGACCACAGATACGCAGTATTTT
CDR3aa: CATRKKGPGTRTTDTQYF

abundance: once
d_gene: .
j_gene: TRBJ1-1
v_gene: TRBV7-9
CDR3nt: TGTGCCAGCAGCTCCCGCAGCGGATTGACTGAAGCTTTCTTT
CDR3aa: CASSSRSGLTEAFF

abundance: .
d_gene: TRBD1
j_gene: TRBJ2-3
v_gene: TRBV13
CDR3nt: TGTGCCAGCAGCCTAACCGGATACAGGGGCTATGCAGATACGCAGTATTTT
CDR3aa: CASSLTGYRGYADTQYF

abundance: once
d_gene: .
j_gene: TRBJ2-1
v_gene: TRBV6-2/TRBV6-3
CDR3nt: TGTGCCAGCAGTTACTCGATAGGGGATTCCTACAATGAGCAGTTCTTC
CDR3aa: CASSYSIGDSYNEQFF

abundance: once
d_gene: TRBD2
j_gene: TRBJ2-1
v_gene: TRBV4-1
CDR3nt: TGCGCCAGCAGCCAAGTTGTTAGCGGGACTCTCAATGAGCAGTTCTTC
CDR3aa: CASSQVVSGTLNEQFF

abundance: .
d_gene: .
j_gene: TRBJ2-3
v_gene: TRBV9
CDR3nt: TGTGCCAGCAGCACCGTCGACCAAGCCGAGTCAGATACGCAGTATTTT
CDR3aa: CASSTVDQAESDTQYF

abundance: .
d_gene: .
j_gene: TRBJ1-1
v_gene: TRBV6-5
CDR3nt: TGTGCCAGCAGTTACCACGGGGTTGGGACTGAAGCTTTCTTT
CDR3aa: CASSYHGVGTEAFF

abundance: .
d_gene: .
j_gene: TRBJ1-4
v_gene: TRBV25-1
CDR3nt: TGTGCCAGCAGTGAATTGGGTGAAAAACTGTTTTTT
CDR3aa: CASSELGEKLFF

abundance: .
d_gene: .
j_gene: TRBJ1-3
v_gene: TRBV28
CDR3nt: TGTGCCAGCAGTTTGGCAGGGGACCCTGGAAACACCATATATTTT
CDR3aa: CASSLAGDPGNTIYF

abundance: .
d_gene: .
j_gene: TRBJ2-5
v_gene: TRBV11-3
CDR3nt: TGTGCCAGCAGCTTAGATCGGGACGGAGAGACCCAGTACTTC
CDR3aa: CASSLDRDGETQYF

abundance: .
d_gene: TRBD1
j_gene: TRBJ1-1
v_gene: TRBV10-3
CDR3nt: TGTGCCATCAGTGAGCATGACAGGGCGGCTTTCTTT
CDR3aa: CAISEHDRAAFF

abundance: once
d_gene: .
j_gene: TRBJ2-1
v_gene: TRBV11-2
CDR3nt: TGTGCCAGCAGCTCGGGACTCCAAGGCAATGAGCAGTTCTTC
CDR3aa: CASSSGLQGNEQFF

abundance: .
d_gene: TRBD1
j_gene: TRBJ2-5
v_gene: TRBV11-3
CDR3nt: TGTGCCAGCAGCTTAGCCCCGGGACAGGACCAAGAGACCCAGTACTTC
CDR3aa: CASSLAPGQDQETQYF

abundance: .
d_gene: .
j_gene: TRBJ2-5
v_gene: TRBV20-1
CDR3nt: TGCAGTGCTAGTTATGAGACCCAGTACTTC
CDR3aa: CSASYETQYF

abundance: .
d_gene: .
j_gene: TRBJ2-5
v_gene: TRBV28
CDR3nt: TGTGCCAGCACCCCAGCCCTAGTGGGACGGACACAAGAGACCCAGTACTTC
CDR3aa: CASTPALVGRTQETQYF

abundance: once
d_gene: .
j_gene: TRBJ2-5
v_gene: TRBV21-1
CDR3nt: TGTGCCAGCAGCAAAGTTCCATTCCGAGAGACCCAGTACTTC
CDR3aa: CASSKVPFRETQYF

abundance: .
d_gene: .
j_gene: TRBJ1-3
v_gene: TRBV16
CDR3nt: TGTGCCAGCAGCCAATCCCCGGGTCGAGGAAACACCATATATTTT
CDR3aa: CASSQSPGRGNTIYF

abundance: .
d_gene: .
j_gene: TRBJ2-5
v_gene: TRBV4-2
CDR3nt: TGTGCCAGCAGCCACTCACAAGAGACCCAGTACTTC
CDR3aa: CASSHSQETQYF

abundance: .
d_gene: .
j_gene: TRBJ2-1
v_gene: TRBV29-1
CDR3nt: TGCAGCGTTGACGTCTCGGGAGCCCTCGATGAGCAGTTCTTC
CDR3aa: CSVDVSGALDEQFF

abundance: .
d_gene: .
j_gene: TRBJ1-6
v_gene: TRBV6-1
CDR3nt: TGTGCCAGCAGTGAGGTCTGGGAGGGTTCCTATAATTCACCCCTCCACTTT
CDR3aa: CASSEVWEGSYNSPLHF

abundance: once
d_gene: .
j_gene: TRBJ2-3
v_gene: TRBV5-8
CDR3nt: TGTGCCAGCAGCCGGGGGGCTAGCGGCACAGATACGCAGTATTTT
CDR3aa: CASSRGASGTDTQYF

abundance: once
d_gene: TRBD2
j_gene: TRBJ2-2
v_gene: TRBV19
CDR3nt: TGTGCCAGTATAGCGGGAGTCACCGGGGAGCTGTTTTTT
CDR3aa: CASIAGVTGELFF

abundance: .
d_gene: .
j_gene: TRBJ1-4
v_gene: TRBV7-6
CDR3nt: TGTGCCAGCAGTCTACAGGGAAAACTGTTTTTT
CDR3aa: CASSLQGKLFF

abundance: .
d_gene: .
j_gene: TRBJ1-6
v_gene: TRBV6-1
CDR3nt: TGTGCCAGCAGTGAAGCGTTAAATAGGGGGAATTCACCCCTCCACTTT
CDR3aa: CASSEALNRGNSPLHF

abundance: .
d_gene: TRBD1
j_gene: TRBJ1-2
v_gene: TRBV7-9
CDR3nt: TGTGCCAGCAGCCCCAGGGACAGGGGGAACTATGGCTACACCTTC
CDR3aa: CASSPRDRGNYGYTF

abundance: .
d_gene: TRBD2
j_gene: TRBJ2-5
v_gene: TRBV11-3
CDR3nt: TGTGCCAGCAGCTTAGGACTAGCGGGACAAGAGACCCAGTACTTC
CDR3aa: CASSLGLAGQETQYF

abundance: .
d_gene: TRBD2
j_gene: TRBJ2-7
v_gene: TRBV28
CDR3nt: TGTGCCAGCACCGTCGCGGGAGGATGGAGCGAGCAGTACTTC
CDR3aa: CASTVAGGWSEQYF

abundance: .
d_gene: .
j_gene: TRBJ2-1
v_gene: TRBV15
CDR3nt: TGTGCCACCAGCAGATCCCTGAGGGTCAATGAGCAGTTCTTC
CDR3aa: CATSRSLRVNEQFF

abundance: .
d_gene: TRBD2
j_gene: TRBJ2-1
v_gene: TRBV28
CDR3nt: TGTGCCAGCGGAGTCGGACTAGCGGGAGTTTGGGAGCAGTTCTTC
CDR3aa: CASGVGLAGVWEQFF

abundance: .
d_gene: .
j_gene: TRBJ1-1
v_gene: TRBV10-2
CDR3nt: TGCGCCAGCAGTGGTGGGGGGTTCAGGGGGAACACTGAAGCTTTCTTT
CDR3aa: CASSGGGFRGNTEAFF

abundance: .
d_gene: TRBD1
j_gene: TRBJ1-1
v_gene: TRBV9
CDR3nt: TGTGCCAGCAGCACAGACAGGGGAGACACTGAAGCTTTCTTT
CDR3aa: CASSTDRGDTEAFF

abundance: once
d_gene: .
j_gene: TRBJ2-1
v_gene: TRBV28
CDR3nt: TGTGCCAGCAGTTTCCTTACTAGCAAGGTGGTCAATGAGCAGTTCTTC
CDR3aa: CASSFLTSKVVNEQFF

abundance: .
d_gene: .
j_gene: TRBJ2-1
v_gene: TRBV7-9
CDR3nt: TGTGCCAGCAGCTTAATTGTTTTAGCGAACCATGAGCAGTTCTTC
CDR3aa: CASSLIVLANHEQFF

abundance: .
d_gene: .
j_gene: TRBJ2-1
v_gene: TRBV28
CDR3nt: TGTGCCAGCAGTCCCGCCCCGGGCAATGAGCAGTTCTTC
CDR3aa: CASSPAPGNEQFF

abundance: .
d_gene: .
j_gene: TRBJ1-2
v_gene: TRBV6-6
CDR3nt: TGTGCCAGCAGTTACGTCAGTTCCGGCTACACCTTC
CDR3aa: CASSYVSSGYTF